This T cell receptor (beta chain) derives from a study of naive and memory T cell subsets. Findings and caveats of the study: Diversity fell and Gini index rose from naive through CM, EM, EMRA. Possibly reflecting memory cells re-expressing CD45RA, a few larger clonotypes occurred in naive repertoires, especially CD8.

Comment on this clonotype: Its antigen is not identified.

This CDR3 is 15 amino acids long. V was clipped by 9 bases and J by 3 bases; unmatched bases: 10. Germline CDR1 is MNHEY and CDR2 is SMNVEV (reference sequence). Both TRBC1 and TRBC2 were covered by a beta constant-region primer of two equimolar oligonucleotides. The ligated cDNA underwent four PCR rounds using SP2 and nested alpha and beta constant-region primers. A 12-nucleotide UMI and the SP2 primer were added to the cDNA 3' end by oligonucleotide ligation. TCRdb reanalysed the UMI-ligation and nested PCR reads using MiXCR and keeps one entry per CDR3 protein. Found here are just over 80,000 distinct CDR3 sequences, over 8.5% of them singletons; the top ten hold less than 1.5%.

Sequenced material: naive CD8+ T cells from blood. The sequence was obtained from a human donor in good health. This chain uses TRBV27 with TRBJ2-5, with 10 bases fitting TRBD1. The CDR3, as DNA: TGTGCCAGTGGGGAGACAGGGGGCCTCGAAGAGACCCAGTACTTC. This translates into CASGETGGLEETQYF.